The rows below give T cell receptor beta chains drawn from one sample of a study of molecular identifiers for immune sequencing clone quantification. TCRdb itself ran the PCR reads through MiXCR, one entry per CDR3 protein. The sample has approximately 630,000 distinct CDR3 sequences; approximately 24% are singletons. Specimen: naive CD8+ T cells from blood, with Jurkat cell RNA spiked in. Every receptor here comes from a human donor in good health. Some libraries in this study had Jurkat cell RNA spiked in. Each CDR3 is given with its conserved first and last residue.

j_gene,len,v_gene,CDR3aa
TRBJ1-2,14,TRBV27,CASSFRDGIYGYTF
TRBJ1-5,15,TRBV15,CATSGRTGQYQPQHF
TRBJ2-5,15,TRBV9,CASSVESGRAETQYF
TRBJ2-1,14,TRBV6-2/TRBV6-3,CASSYGTFYNEQFF
TRBJ2-1,17,TRBV7-3,CASSLNPGSPGTNEQFF
TRBJ1-1,17,TRBV19,CASSTRDRLVMNTEAFF
TRBJ2-7,14,TRBV4-2,CASSQDAGTYERYF
TRBJ1-1,12,TRBV7-9,CASSVENTEAFF
TRBJ1-2,15,TRBV19,CASSTPQGTDYGHTF
TRBJ2-3,17,TRBV3-1,CASSQTGTGFGSDTQYF
TRBJ1-2,14,TRBV3-1,CASSHLSGGYGYTF
TRBJ2-3,12,TRBV4-1,CASSLNGDTQYF
TRBJ1-4,16,TRBV3-1,CASSQPWGGYDEKLFF
TRBJ1-5,18,TRBV28,CASSFSRGPMYSNQPQHF
TRBJ2-7,14,TRBV5-1,CASSLGTGPYEQYF